The present T cell receptor (beta chain) was sequenced within a study of beta chain features in type 1 diabetes. Study outcomes and limitations: Lower insertion and higher deletion counts appeared at VDJ junctions in type 1 diabetes patients.

Per donor, one heparinised blood draw averaged about 100 mL. Remarks on this clone: Its antigen is unknown.

Expressed TCRB transcripts were sequenced after all isolated RNA was converted to cDNA. TCRdb's table, derived via immunoSEQ multiplex PCR, lists solely in-frame clones and lacks some. This sample yields 350,000 to 400,000 clones, of which around 16% are seen a single time; roughly 0.017% belongs to the top ten. Germline V gene lookup returns CDR1 SQVTM and CDR2 ANQGSEA. The V end lost 0 bases, the J end lost 3 bases, and 15 bases lay between the germline ends. The CDR3 is 17 residues long. The V and J genes are TRBV29-1 and TRBJ2-6; TRBD1 might be the D (7 bases). The sequence derives from a woman between 18 and 29 years old in good health. The sample taken for sequencing was naive CD4+ T cells from blood. For the CDR3, the DNA is TGCAGCGTTGAAGACAGGGGGTCCGGGAGTGGGGCCAACGTCCTGACTTTC. Its translation: CSVEDRGSGSGANVLTF.